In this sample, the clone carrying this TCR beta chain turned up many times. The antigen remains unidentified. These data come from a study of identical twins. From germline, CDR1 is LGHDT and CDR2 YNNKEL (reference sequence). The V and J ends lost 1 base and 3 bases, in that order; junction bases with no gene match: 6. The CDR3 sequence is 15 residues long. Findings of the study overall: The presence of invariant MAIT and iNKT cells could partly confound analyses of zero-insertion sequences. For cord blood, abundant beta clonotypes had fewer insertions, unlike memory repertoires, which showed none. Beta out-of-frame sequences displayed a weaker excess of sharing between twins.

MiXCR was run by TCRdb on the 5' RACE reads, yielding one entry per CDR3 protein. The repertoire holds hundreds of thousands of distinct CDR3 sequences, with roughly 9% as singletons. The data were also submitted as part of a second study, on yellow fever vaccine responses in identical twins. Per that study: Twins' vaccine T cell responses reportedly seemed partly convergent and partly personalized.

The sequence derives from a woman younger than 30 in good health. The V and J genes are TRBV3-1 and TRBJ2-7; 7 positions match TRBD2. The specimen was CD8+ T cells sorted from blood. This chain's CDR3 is CASSQVGLSLYEQYF. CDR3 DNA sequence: TGTGCCAGCAGCCAAGTGGGACTATCCCTCTACGAGCAGTACTTC.